The rows below give T cell receptor beta chains drawn from one sample of a study of cytomegalovirus exposure and HLA in healthy donors. Repertoires were generated with immunoSEQ multiplex PCR, while TCRdb's copy carries only in-frame clones and drops some. The repertoire table contains 150,000 or so clones. The specimen was PBMCs. The receptor source for this set is a woman aged 50 to 60 in good health and CMV-seronegative. CDR3s include the opening cysteine and the closing phenylalanine or tryptophan. D genes are given only for firm matches.

V gene: TRBV7-2; J gene: TRBJ1-3; D gene: NA; CDR3 protein: CASSLIRGTGNTIYF; CDR3 DNA: TGTGCCAGCAGCTTAATCCGGGGAACTGGAAACACCATATATTTT
V gene: TRBV7-9; J gene: TRBJ2-6; D gene: TRBD1; CDR3 protein: CASSSPGQGAGGANVLTF; CDR3 DNA: TGTGCCAGCAGCTCCCCGGGACAGGGGGCGGGGGGGGCCAACGTCCTGACTTTC
V gene: TRBV28; J gene: TRBJ2-7; D gene: TRBD1; CDR3 protein: CASSPTETGMHYEQYF; CDR3 DNA: TGTGCCAGCAGCCCAACCGAGACAGGGATGCACTACGAGCAGTACTTC
V gene: TRBV12-5; J gene: TRBJ2-7; D gene: TRBD1; CDR3 protein: CASGLRGTGLSGEQYF; CDR3 DNA: TGTGCTAGTGGTCTCAGGGGGACAGGGTTAAGTGGGGAGCAGTACTTC
V gene: TRBV5-6; J gene: TRBJ2-3; D gene: TRBD1; CDR3 protein: CASSTGTGGADTQYF; CDR3 DNA: TGTGCCAGCAGCACCGGGACAGGGGGGGCAGATACGCAGTATTTT
V gene: TRBV11-1; J gene: TRBJ1-1; D gene: NA; CDR3 protein: CASSLFPGNTEAFF; CDR3 DNA: TGTGCCAGCAGCTTATTCCCAGGGAACACTGAAGCTTTCTTT
V gene: TRBV5-1; J gene: TRBJ2-5; D gene: TRBD2; CDR3 protein: CASSFSRSSGVQETQYF; CDR3 DNA: TGCGCCAGCAGCTTCTCCCGGTCCAGCGGGGTCCAAGAGACCCAGTACTTC
V gene: TRBV27; J gene: TRBJ2-7; D gene: NA; CDR3 protein: CASSTRGGYSYEQYF; CDR3 DNA: TGTGCCAGCAGTACTAGGGGGGGGTACTCCTACGAGCAGTACTTC
V gene: TRBV19; J gene: TRBJ1-1; D gene: TRBD1; CDR3 protein: CASSTTGDTEAFF; CDR3 DNA: TGTGCCAGTAGTACGACAGGGGACACTGAAGCTTTCTTT
V gene: TRBV2; J gene: TRBJ1-2; D gene: TRBD1; CDR3 protein: CASSFEQGAAGYGYTF; CDR3 DNA: TGTGCCAGCAGCTTTGAACAGGGGGCGGCAGGCTATGGCTACACCTTC
V gene: TRBV7-9; J gene: TRBJ1-2; D gene: NA; CDR3 protein: CASSPGRPWGYTF; CDR3 DNA: TGTGCCAGCAGCCCCGGGAGGCCATGGGGCTACACCTTC
V gene: TRBV4-2; J gene: TRBJ2-5; D gene: NA; CDR3 protein: CASSQGERWRETQYF; CDR3 DNA: TGTGCCAGCAGCCAAGGAGAGCGGTGGAGGGAGACCCAGTACTTC
V gene: TRBV20-1; J gene: TRBJ2-1; D gene: NA; CDR3 protein: CSARLYNEQFF; CDR3 DNA: TGCAGTGCTAGACTCTACAATGAGCAGTTCTTC
V gene: TRBV7-9; J gene: TRBJ2-7; D gene: TRBD1; CDR3 protein: CASRFGTGGNYEQYF; CDR3 DNA: TGTGCCAGCAGGTTTGGGACAGGGGGAAACTACGAGCAGTACTTC
V gene: TRBV27; J gene: TRBJ2-7; D gene: TRBD2; CDR3 protein: CASSSWTSGYEQYF; CDR3 DNA: TGTGCCAGCAGTTCCTGGACTAGCGGCTACGAGCAGTACTTC
V gene: TRBV4-1; J gene: TRBJ1-1; D gene: NA; CDR3 protein: CASSQDGGGHTEAFF; CDR3 DNA: TGCGCCAGCAGCCAAGATGGCGGGGGGCACACTGAAGCTTTCTTT
V gene: TRBV4-1; J gene: TRBJ2-7; D gene: NA; CDR3 protein: CASSQDLYEQYF; CDR3 DNA: TGCGCCAGCAGCCAAGACTTATACGAGCAGTACTTC
V gene: TRBV28; J gene: TRBJ2-2; D gene: TRBD1; CDR3 protein: CADGTGVGAGELFF; CDR3 DNA: TGTGCCGACGGTACAGGGGTCGGGGCCGGGGAGCTGTTTTTT
V gene: TRBV5-5; J gene: TRBJ1-5; D gene: NA; CDR3 protein: CASSLEVETVYSNQPQHF; CDR3 DNA: TGTGCCAGCAGCTTGGAGGTGGAGACAGTTTATAGCAATCAGCCCCAGCATTTT
V gene: TRBV5-1; J gene: TRBJ1-1; D gene: TRBD1; CDR3 protein: CATGTGTMNTEAFF; CDR3 DNA: TGCGCCACGGGGACAGGGACCATGAACACTGAAGCTTTCTTT
V gene: TRBV4-2; J gene: TRBJ1-2; D gene: TRBD1; CDR3 protein: CASSPPTGAYGYTF; CDR3 DNA: TGTGCCAGCAGCCCCCCCACAGGGGCCTATGGCTACACCTTC
V gene: TRBV6-5; J gene: TRBJ1-1; D gene: NA; CDR3 protein: CASSPQTGRTEAFF; CDR3 DNA: TGTGCCAGCAGTCCCCAAACAGGGCGCACTGAAGCTTTCTTT
V gene: TRBV5-1; J gene: TRBJ1-5; D gene: NA; CDR3 protein: CASSLVGGDNQPQHF; CDR3 DNA: TGCGCCAGCAGCTTGGTAGGCGGTGATAATCAGCCCCAGCATTTT
V gene: TRBV7-9; J gene: TRBJ2-7; D gene: TRBD2; CDR3 protein: CASSPLSGTSYEQYF; CDR3 DNA: TGTGCCAGCAGTCCCCTTAGCGGGACCTCCTACGAGCAGTACTTC
V gene: TRBV2; J gene: TRBJ1-2; D gene: TRBD1; CDR3 protein: CAPLEGTGASYGYTF; CDR3 DNA: TGTGCCCCCCTTGAGGGGACAGGGGCATCCTATGGCTACACCTTC
V gene: TRBV7-9; J gene: TRBJ2-3; D gene: NA; CDR3 protein: CASKDGGTDTQYF; CDR3 DNA: TGTGCCAGCAAAGACGGGGGCACAGATACGCAGTATTTT
V gene: TRBV7-2; J gene: TRBJ2-2; D gene: TRBD2; CDR3 protein: CASSLLAGANTGELFF; CDR3 DNA: TGTGCCAGCAGCTTACTAGCGGGAGCTAACACCGGGGAGCTGTTTTTT
V gene: TRBV13; J gene: TRBJ1-1; D gene: NA; CDR3 protein: CASSRGALNTEAFF; CDR3 DNA: TGTGCCAGCAGCCGTGGGGCCCTGAACACTGAAGCTTTCTTT
V gene: TRBV29-1; J gene: TRBJ1-1; D gene: NA; CDR3 protein: CSVVGPSGDWTEAFF; CDR3 DNA: TGCAGCGTTGTTGGTCCGTCGGGGGACTGGACTGAAGCTTTCTTT
V gene: TRBV5-1; J gene: TRBJ1-1; D gene: TRBD1; CDR3 protein: CASGRQGAGAFF; CDR3 DNA: TGCGCCAGCGGAAGGCAGGGGGCCGGAGCTTTCTTT
V gene: TRBV30; J gene: TRBJ1-1; D gene: NA; CDR3 protein: CAWSSGEGGFGAEAFF; CDR3 DNA: TGTGCCTGGAGCTCAGGAGAGGGGGGGTTTGGCGCTGAAGCTTTCTTT
V gene: TRBV11-2; J gene: TRBJ1-1; D gene: NA; CDR3 protein: CASSSERGTEAFF; CDR3 DNA: TGTGCCAGCAGCTCTGAACGGGGCACTGAAGCTTTCTTT
V gene: TRBV4-1; J gene: TRBJ2-1; D gene: TRBD1; CDR3 protein: CASSHRQGDSYNEQFF; CDR3 DNA: TGCGCCAGCAGCCACCGACAGGGAGACTCCTACAATGAGCAGTTCTTC
V gene: TRBV27; J gene: TRBJ2-2; D gene: NA; CDR3 protein: CASTQGFNGELFF; CDR3 DNA: TGTGCCAGCACGCAGGGGTTTAACGGGGAGCTGTTTTTT
V gene: TRBV10-3; J gene: TRBJ2-7; D gene: TRBD2; CDR3 protein: CAISDHELLASEQYF; CDR3 DNA: TGTGCCATCAGTGACCACGAATTACTAGCGAGTGAGCAGTACTTC
V gene: TRBV28; J gene: TRBJ1-3; D gene: NA; CDR3 protein: CASSLRVSGNTIYF; CDR3 DNA: TGTGCCAGCAGTCTCAGGGTCTCTGGAAACACCATATATTTT
V gene: TRBV4-1; J gene: TRBJ1-6; D gene: TRBD1; CDR3 protein: CASSFPGQAYSSYNSPLHF; CDR3 DNA: TGCGCCAGCAGCTTCCCGGGACAGGCATATAGCTCCTATAATTCACCCCTCCACTTT
V gene: TRBV27; J gene: TRBJ1-1; D gene: NA; CDR3 protein: CASSFLSQGSTEAFF; CDR3 DNA: TGTGCCAGCAGTTTTTTATCCCAGGGCAGCACTGAAGCTTTCTTT
V gene: TRBV27; J gene: TRBJ2-5; D gene: NA; CDR3 protein: CASIWTYRQYQETQYF; CDR3 DNA: TGTGCCAGCATATGGACTTATCGCCAGTACCAAGAGACCCAGTACTTC
V gene: TRBV5-1; J gene: TRBJ2-7; D gene: NA; CDR3 protein: CASSPLSGPSYEQYF; CDR3 DNA: TGCGCCAGCAGCCCCTTGTCTGGTCCCTCCTACGAGCAGTACTTC
V gene: TRBV5-4; J gene: TRBJ1-2; D gene: NA; CDR3 protein: CASSLAGYGYTF; CDR3 DNA: TGTGCCAGCAGCTTGGCCGGGTATGGCTACACCTTC
V gene: TRBV12-5; J gene: TRBJ2-2; D gene: NA; CDR3 protein: CASGLVATGELFF; CDR3 DNA: TGTGCTAGTGGTTTGGTAGCCACCGGGGAGCTGTTTTTT
V gene: TRBV18; J gene: TRBJ2-7; D gene: TRBD1; CDR3 protein: CASSPPTGVPYEQYF; CDR3 DNA: TGTGCCAGCTCACCACCCACAGGGGTTCCCTACGAGCAGTACTTC
V gene: TRBV28; J gene: TRBJ1-1; D gene: NA; CDR3 protein: CASNSYREADTEAFF; CDR3 DNA: TGTGCCAGCAACTCTTACAGGGAAGCGGACACTGAAGCTTTCTTT
V gene: TRBV19; J gene: TRBJ1-6; D gene: NA; CDR3 protein: CASSIDKSSYNSPLHF; CDR3 DNA: TGTGCCAGTAGTATAGACAAGAGCTCCTATAATTCACCCCTCCACTTT
V gene: TRBV4-2; J gene: TRBJ2-5; D gene: TRBD2; CDR3 protein: CASSHEGSSGGAETQYF; CDR3 DNA: TGTGCCAGCAGCCACGAGGGTTCTAGCGGGGGGGCCGAGACCCAGTACTTC
V gene: TRBV5-1; J gene: TRBJ1-1; D gene: NA; CDR3 protein: CASSLEQMNTEAFF; CDR3 DNA: TGCGCCAGCAGCTTGGAACAGATGAACACTGAAGCTTTCTTT